This T cell receptor (beta chain) was profiled in a study of cytomegalovirus exposure and HLA in healthy donors (dated by TCRdb to about 2017). Notes on the research overall: An earlier analysis of about 530 of the donors reported approximately 300 Gb of sequence data and 95 million to 130 million unique TCR beta sequences obtained from around 170 million T cells. Around 330 gigabases of sequencing data and around 80 million unique TCR sequences made up an early release that covered 500 to 700 HLA-typed donors. The genetic ancestry cluster associated with self-reported Caucasian donors included around 76% of the roughly 410 genotyped donors. The study was designed to test whether signatures of past pathogen exposure could be identified by cataloging public T cell receptors. The study profiled the T cell repertoires of hundreds of subjects by immunosequencing and related them to cytomegalovirus serostatus. Besides the first cohort of 500 to 700 subjects, a separate validation cohort made up of 120 different subjects was used. To predict cytomegalovirus infection status, the study brought together high-throughput TCR immunosequencing, statistical association of individual TCRs with disease status, and machine learning. A later analysis re-examined previously published TCR beta repertoires from several hundred donors and added high-resolution HLA genotyping to investigate patterns of TCR occurrence. Rather than using new phenotypic data, the later analysis identified candidate immune exposures from TCR beta sequences and from how often those sequences occurred across donors. An earlier analysis of several hundred of the donors used high-throughput TCR beta sequencing to judge whether each TCR beta V gene segment behaved as functional or pseudogenic. Donor age, sex, ethnicity and CMV serostatus were collected together with the repertoire data. Genome-wide SNP genotypes for about 55% of the roughly 670 donors were used in a later genetic analysis, which treated that subset as a discovery cohort. Every repertoire in the discovery cohort had been generated on one and the same sequencing platform. HLA typing covered class I and class II loci at four-digit resolution. Typing coverage differed by locus: A, B, C, DRB1 and DQB1 were typed in roughly 620-630 donors, DQA1 in approximately 520, DPA1 in some 610, and DPB1 in approximately 450. About five DR-DQ haplotypes were treated as single units for association and clustering because of strong linkage in the cohort. On average, roughly 250,000 unique TCR beta nucleotide sequences were sequenced per donor among 398 genotyped donors of the cohort, with 15% to 20% of those sequences being non-productive. Overall study results and their limits: Immune exposure information for the cohort was limited to CMV serostatus. Most TCR sequences were seen in very few donors, while some public TCRs were found in many individuals. A later genetic analysis reported fewer N-insertions in productive TCRs among donors in an Asian-associated ancestry cluster than the roughly 720-donor mean. The sequencing pipeline was judged likely to have produced a cluster of highly shared sequence variants as a technical artifact. A later genetic analysis associated a missense DCLRE1C variant with V-gene and J-gene trimming of TCR beta chains, and an independent cohort replicated the association. A later analysis reported that several top co-occurrence clusters appeared linked to parvovirus B19, influenza, CMV and Epstein-Barr virus. The authors suggested that the approach could potentially be generalized to other disease states and immunological phenotypes. A further reported finding was that TCR beta sequences accurately predicted the HLA-A and HLA-B alleles for most subjects in the first cohort. A later analysis found that HLA-associated TCR beta chains were more clonally expanded and had lower generation probabilities than equally common non-associated chains. In an earlier analysis of more than 450 of the donors, most TCR beta V segments were observed in productive rearrangements about 90% or about 30% of the time, broadly matching IMGT annotations. A later analysis found that TCR association rates varied across HLA loci, with DRB1 alleles showing the most associated TCRs and HLA-C alleles the fewest. Correlated functional status among segregating V segments might reflect linkage disequilibrium, but an unknown experimental factor could not be ruled out. The earlier analysis of about 600 of the donors excluded roughly 17 rarely observed V segments, including chromosome 9 orphons, because counts were too low. Most CMV-associated TCR beta chains appeared to be HLA-restricted in a later analysis, and the HLA associations seemed to be driven largely by CMV exposure. Because HLA typing was missing for some donors at each locus, association tests included only the typed subset. Specific HLA alleles were associated with over 15,000 TCR beta sequences at a false discovery rate of 0.05 in a later analysis. In the study, 150 to 200 TCR beta chains were listed as associated with cytomegalovirus. The classifier was reported to diagnose cytomegalovirus status with high specificity and sensitivity in both the original and validation cohorts. The cohort was sequenced for TCR beta chains only, and without alpha or paired-chain data the features that could be detected were limited. Three of the identified cytomegalovirus-associated TCR beta chains were confirmed in vitro to be specific for cytomegalovirus antigens. Strong co-occurrence of HLA alleles, especially DR and DQ, made assigning TCR associations to individual alleles difficult. Presence/absence analyses assumed roughly uniform sequencing depth across donors, an assumption that may not hold.

Turning to this clone: Its recognized antigen is unknown. No much larger clonotype is one base removed from it; base qualities were not supplied.

In total, around 600 healthy bone marrow donors made up the cohort. At the time of sampling, every cohort member was nominally healthy, though immune exposures that went unrecorded were likely present. The donor was CMV seropositive and was included in the group of some 290 seropositive cohort members. A peripheral blood sample was collected from each donor, and TCR beta sequencing was performed on peripheral blood mononuclear cells. The Qiagen DNeasy Blood Extraction Kit was used to extract genomic DNA from the blood cell samples. The library was produced with the immunoSEQ multiplex PCR assay. For the multiplex PCR, a mixture combining 60 forward primers for TCR Vbeta segments and 13 reverse primers for TCR Jbeta segments was used. The CDR3 region of rearranged TCR beta genes was amplified from genomic DNA with a multiplex PCR assay. The amplified TCR beta libraries were sequenced on the Illumina HiSeq System as 87-base-pair reads. The authors' pipeline ran thus. Across the 600 to 700 repertoires, a later analysis counted 80 million or so unique TCR beta chains, 9.5 million to 13 million of which were shared by at least two donors. Raw reads were error-corrected and collapsed into unique sequences with a nearest-neighbor algorithm that merged closely related sequences to remove PCR and sequencing errors. V, D and J gene segments were assigned by aligning CDR3 sequences to IMGT reference sequences. For a sequence to be retained, a match of at least six nucleotides to both a V gene segment and a J gene segment was required. A rearrangement counted as productive if the CDR3 had no stop codons and remained in frame with V and J, and every other rearrangement counted as non-productive. Following IMGT convention, CDR3 was defined as the stretch from the second conserved V-encoded cysteine up to the conserved J-encoded phenylalanine. The earlier analysis of 587 of the donors excluded sequences that lacked an unambiguous match to a single V gene segment. In an earlier analysis of some 590 of the donors, a V segment was called functional when productive rearrangements were above 56.7%, and segregating when the standard deviation between donors exceeded 5%. To diagnose cytomegalovirus status from the catalog of TCR beta chain sequences, a statistical classification framework was built. In a later analysis, TCR nucleotide sequences were compared against IMGT/GENE-DB human TR gene sequences so that V and J genes could be assigned. In a later analysis, CDR3 sequences and most-parsimonious VDJ recombination scenarios were assigned using the TCRdist pipeline. A later analysis defined each TCR beta chain by its CDR3 amino acid sequence plus V-gene family, and excluded reads lacking a unique V-gene family. As a way to deal with suspected cross-contamination and a sequencing artifact, a later analysis dropped 450 to 600 nucleotide sequences that were highly shared and had low generation probability. A later analysis calculated a clonal expansion index for each public chain from normalized within-repertoire ranks of inferred template counts. In a later analysis, generation probabilities were computed with a VDJ recombination model fitted to out-of-frame rearrangements, and the resulting probabilities were checked against IGoR. In a later analysis, hypergeometric tests were used to score TCR-TCR, TCR-HLA and TCR-CMV co-occurrence, with a repertoire-size bias correction applied to TCR pairs. False discovery rates were estimated in a later analysis by permuting HLA or CMV assignments 20 times. A later analysis grouped co-occurring TCRs with DBSCAN, adding TCRdist sequence similarity when clustering within HLA-allele-positive subsets. Repertoires with fewer than 30,000 or more than 120,000 public chains were left out of co-occurrence clustering, as were five repertoires with anomalous nucleotide sharing. What TCRdb holds here is the immuneACCESS table cut down to in-frame rearrangements. Part of the clones is not present; checked against another copy, under half of the missing clones reflect an unresolved V gene, and the others are unexplained. Clone size and V and J calls were adopted from that table, with D and trimming inferred from the DNA. This sample lists about 140,000 clones; about 80% were detected once. The top ten constitute 1% to 1.5% of the sample.

This TCR was recovered from a male donor in good health and CMV-seropositive. The sample comprised PBMCs.

The sequence in DNA is TGTGCCAGCAGTTTATCCCCGGGGCTAGCGGCTATTAGCTCCTACGAGCAGTACTTC. Its coded protein is CASSLSPGLAAISSYEQYF. Rearrangement joined TRBV28 to TRBJ2-7; the central 7 bases match TRBD2. The germline V and J ends show losses of 1 base and 0 bases respectively, and no gene match explains 15 bases of the junction. In the germline V gene, CDR1 corresponds to MDHEN and CDR2 to SYDVKM. There are 19 amino acids in the CDR3, from cysteine to phenylalanine inclusive. Only the CDR3 region is kept as DNA, spanning 57 bases read in frame from base 1. Here the CDR3 is joined to the reference TRBV28 and TRBJ2-7 genes, and the full variable domain is: DVKVTQSSRYLVKRTGEKVFLECVQDMDHENMFWYRQDPGLGLRLIYFSYDVKMKEKGDIPEGYSVSREKKERFSLILESASTNQTSMYLCASSLSPGLAAISSYEQYFGPGTRLTVT.